This is a list of T cell receptor beta chains from one sample in a study of CD8+ T cells in alopecia areata. The method was immunoSEQ multiplex PCR; TCRdb's version includes in-frame clones alone and lacks a portion of them. The table lists about 210,000 clones, over 60% of them singletons. The sequencing used CD4+ T cells sorted from blood, collected at week 4, from a patient treated with tofacitinib. The receptor set was obtained from a human donor with alopecia areata. CDR3s include the opening cysteine and the closing phenylalanine or tryptophan. D genes are given only for firm matches. Only some rows state a clone size, as once, few, many or a class for expanded clones.

V gene	D gene	clone size	J gene	CDR3 protein	CDR3 DNA
TRBV7-2	NA	NA	TRBJ2-7	CASSAGPSYEQYF	TGTGCCAGCAGTGCGGGGCCCTCCTACGAGCAGTACTTC
TRBV7-2	NA	NA	TRBJ1-1	CASSLTRENTEAFF	TGTGCCAGCAGCCTAACCAGGGAGAACACTGAAGCTTTCTTT
TRBV11-2	NA	NA	TRBJ2-2	CASSPVSTNTGELFF	TGTGCCAGCAGCCCAGTATCGACGAACACCGGGGAGCTGTTTTTT
TRBV7-2	NA	NA	TRBJ2-1	CASSHLQGRGSYNEQFF	TGTGCCAGCAGCCACCTCCAGGGGAGAGGGTCCTACAATGAGCAGTTCTTC
TRBV9	NA	NA	TRBJ2-7	CASGEGAAAEQYF	TGTGCCAGCGGCGAGGGAGCAGCGGCCGAGCAGTACTTC
TRBV5-1	TRBD2	NA	TRBJ2-1	CASSFAGGREQFF	TGCGCCAGCAGCTTTGCGGGGGGCCGTGAGCAGTTCTTC
TRBV29-1	NA	few	TRBJ2-2	CSVSYIGTGELFF	TGCAGCGTCAGTTATATAGGCACCGGGGAGCTGTTTTTT
TRBV27	NA	NA	TRBJ1-6	CASSLSVYPSGADSPLHF	TGTGCCAGCAGTTTATCGGTTTACCCCTCAGGGGCCGATTCACCCCTCCACTTT
TRBV29-1	TRBD2	NA	TRBJ2-1	CSVGGLVGEQFF	TGCAGCGTTGGAGGACTAGTTGGTGAGCAGTTCTTC
TRBV30	NA	NA	TRBJ1-1	CAWRWSETEAFF	TGTGCCTGGAGGTGGAGTGAAACTGAAGCTTTCTTT
TRBV29-1	TRBD1	few	TRBJ1-1	CSVITGGNTEAFF	TGCAGCGTCATAACAGGGGGGAACACTGAAGCTTTCTTT
TRBV27	NA	NA	TRBJ1-1	CASSFGRVPNTEAFF	TGTGCCAGCAGTTTCGGCAGGGTCCCGAACACTGAAGCTTTCTTT
TRBV2	NA	NA	TRBJ1-5	CASSIMGQPQHF	TGTGCCAGCAGTATCATGGGTCAGCCCCAGCATTTT
TRBV6-5	NA	NA	TRBJ2-2	CASSRLFF	TGTGCCAGCAGTCGACTGTTTTTT
TRBV29-1	NA	NA	TRBJ1-1	CSVTKQLTNTEAFF	TGCAGCGTTACCAAACAGCTGACAAACACTGAAGCTTTCTTT
TRBV5-1	TRBD1	NA	TRBJ2-2	CASSLRSPGQGAGELFF	TGCGCCAGCAGCTTACGATCCCCGGGACAGGGGGCCGGGGAGCTGTTTTTT
TRBV20-1	NA	few	TRBJ1-4	CSARINEKLFF	TGCAGTGCTAGAATTAATGAAAAACTGTTTTTT
TRBV6-6	NA	NA	TRBJ1-5	CASSYEGGINQPQHF	TGTGCCAGCAGTTACGAAGGAGGAATCAATCAGCCCCAGCATTTT
TRBV5-6	NA	NA	TRBJ1-2	CASSLGPVGYGYTF	TGTGCCAGCAGCTTGGGGCCTGTTGGGTATGGCTACACCTTC
TRBV7-9	NA	few	TRBJ2-7	CASSLAQVGGYEQYF	TGTGCCAGCAGCTTAGCGCAGGTGGGGGGCTACGAGCAGTACTTC
TRBV9	NA	NA	TRBJ2-1	CASSGSGGYNEQFF	TGTGCCAGCAGCGGGTCTGGGGGTTACAATGAGCAGTTCTTC
TRBV6-5	NA	NA	TRBJ1-5	CASSQGRISQPQHF	TGTGCCAGCAGTCAGGGACGTATTTCTCAGCCCCAGCATTTT
TRBV9	NA	NA	TRBJ1-2	CASSVVEGAGYGYTF	TGTGCCAGCAGCGTAGTCGAGGGCGCAGGGTATGGCTACACCTTC
TRBV5-1	NA	NA	TRBJ1-2	CASSLDGGNYGYTF	TGCGCCAGCAGCTTGGACGGGGGCAACTATGGCTACACCTTC
TRBV30	NA	NA	TRBJ1-2	CAWSTRGRYGYTF	TGTGCCTGGAGTACGCGGGGCCGGTATGGCTACACCTTC
TRBV6-6	NA	NA	TRBJ1-2	CASTLNYGYTF	TGTGCCAGCACTCTTAACTATGGCTACACCTTC
TRBV5-1	NA	NA	TRBJ1-2	CASSPPGHYGYTF	TGCGCCAGCAGCCCCCCAGGACACTATGGCTACACCTTC
TRBV5-6	NA	NA	TRBJ1-3	CASSSAPGRTYF	TGTGCCAGCAGCTCGGCCCCGGGCCGGACATATTTT
TRBV18	NA	NA	TRBJ2-7	CASSPFRQYEQYF	TGTGCCAGCTCACCCTTCCGGCAATACGAGCAGTACTTC
TRBV7-2	NA	NA	TRBJ1-3	CASSPGGSGNTIYF	TGTGCCAGCAGCCCCGGGGGGTCTGGAAACACCATATATTTT
TRBV5-4	TRBD1	NA	TRBJ1-2	CASSAPGGQGALGYGYTF	TGTGCCAGCAGCGCCCCGGGTGGACAGGGGGCGCTGGGGTATGGCTACACCTTC
TRBV29-1	NA	NA	TRBJ2-2	CSVAFRAGGDTGELFF	TGCAGCGTCGCATTCCGAGCAGGGGGGGACACCGGGGAGCTGTTTTTT
TRBV10-2	TRBD2	NA	TRBJ2-5	CASRAGLAGEETQYF	TGCGCCAGCAGAGCCGGACTAGCGGGGGAAGAGACCCAGTACTTC
TRBV23-1	TRBD1	few	TRBJ1-2	CASSPRQGAGGYTF	TGCGCCAGCAGTCCCCGACAGGGGGCGGGGGGCTACACCTTC
TRBV2	TRBD1	NA	TRBJ2-1	CASSRDRDNEQFF	TGTGCCAGCAGCCGGGACAGGGACAATGAGCAGTTCTTC
TRBV2	TRBD1	NA	TRBJ1-5	CASSVEGQRNQPQHF	TGTGCCAGCAGTGTGGAGGGACAGAGAAATCAGCCCCAGCATTTT
TRBV7-2	NA	NA	TRBJ1-2	CASRAQQDGYTF	TGTGCCAGCAGGGCCCAGCAAGATGGCTACACCTTC
TRBV7-2	NA	few	TRBJ2-5	CASSSGLGETQYF	TGTGCCAGCAGCAGTGGCCTTGGCGAGACCCAGTACTTC
TRBV5-1	NA	NA	TRBJ1-1	CASSLEGRAAFF	TGCGCCAGCAGCTTGGAGGGCAGGGCCGCTTTCTTT
TRBV27	TRBD1	NA	TRBJ1-1	CASSPQTGTEAFF	TGTGCCAGCAGTCCCCAGACAGGGACTGAAGCTTTCTTT
TRBV10-3	NA	NA	TRBJ1-5	CAISEQKSNQPQHF	TGTGCCATCAGTGAGCAGAAAAGCAATCAGCCCCAGCATTTT
TRBV7-2	NA	NA	TRBJ1-3	CASSPRATGNTIYF	TGTGCCAGCAGCCCCAGGGCAACTGGAAACACCATATATTTT
TRBV6-5	NA	NA	TRBJ2-7	CASSSTGRGEQYF	TGTGCCAGCAGTTCTACCGGGCGAGGCGAGCAGTACTTC
TRBV27	NA	NA	TRBJ2-2	CASSPRRDGANTGELFF	TGTGCCAGCAGTCCCCGGCGTGACGGGGCGAACACCGGGGAGCTGTTTTTT
TRBV15	NA	few	TRBJ2-7	CATSRDQGVLTYEQYF	TGTGCCACCAGCAGAGATCAAGGGGTTTTGACCTACGAGCAGTACTTC
TRBV25-1	NA	NA	TRBJ2-5	CASTTGSQETQYF	TGTGCCAGCACAACCGGGTCCCAAGAGACCCAGTACTTC
TRBV7-8	NA	many	TRBJ2-7	CASSVAELSYEQYF	TGTGCCAGCAGCGTCGCCGAACTCTCCTACGAGCAGTACTTC
TRBV30	NA	few	TRBJ1-5	CAWSIGGNQPQHF	TGTGCCTGGAGTATTGGGGGCAATCAGCCCCAGCATTTT
TRBV30	NA	few	TRBJ2-2	CAWSVGGWTGELFF	TGTGCCTGGAGTGTAGGGGGGTGGACCGGGGAGCTGTTTTTT
TRBV7-9	TRBD1	NA	TRBJ1-2	CASRKQGTDGYTF	TGTGCCAGCAGAAAACAGGGGACCGATGGCTACACCTTC
TRBV5-1	NA	NA	TRBJ2-3	CASSLGAGLTDTQYF	TGCGCCAGCAGCTTGGGGGCAGGGTTAACAGATACGCAGTATTTT
TRBV30	NA	NA	TRBJ2-1	CAWVQVFSGNEQFF	TGTGCCTGGGTTCAAGTTTTCTCGGGCAATGAGCAGTTCTTC
TRBV30	NA	NA	TRBJ1-5	CAWSVRGQPQHF	TGTGCCTGGAGTGTACGGGGTCAGCCCCAGCATTTT